This is a list of T cell receptor beta chains from one sample in a study of blood T cells in healthy people across ages. TCRdb processed the 5' RACE reads anew with MiXCR; each CDR3 protein has one entry. The repertoire holds fewer than 2,000,000 distinct CDR3 sequences, with about 32% as singletons. Material: blood. These receptors all stem from a woman aged 25 to 39 in good health. Both conserved end residues are trimmed from each CDR3.

V gene	CDR3 length	J gene	CDR3 protein
TRBV18	12	TRBJ2-7	ASSPPGRRGEQY
TRBV5-6	11	TRBJ2-1	VSISGGEDEQF
TRBV27	17	TRBJ2-1	ASRNPGQGPLGSYNEQF
TRBV6-2/TRBV6-3	10	TRBJ2-5	ASSAVAREQY
TRBV5-6	12	TRBJ1-4	ASSHGLTGEKLF
TRBV5-1	13	TRBJ2-7	ASSFRQGPTYEQY
TRBV2	14	TRBJ2-3	ASTQSREPSTDTQY
TRBV7-9	14	TRBJ2-2	ASSYSWRDNSGELF
TRBV7-8	12	TRBJ1-4	ASSSGQGVEKLF
TRBV20-1	12	TRBJ2-7	SAFVGAGHYEQY
TRBV27	14	TRBJ2-1	ASSLVVAGSIDEQF
TRBV20-1	14	TRBJ2-3	SARENAGGVTDTQY
TRBV5-5	11	TRBJ2-1	ASSLASRGRVF
TRBV4-1	19	TRBJ2-1	ASSQDQLGLRAGSTYNEQF
TRBV7-2	15	TRBJ1-4	ASSVGSFYATNEKLF
TRBV7-9	13	TRBJ2-1	ASSATGSPYNEQF
TRBV12-3/TRBV12-4	13	TRBJ2-7	ASSQGQGVVNEQY
TRBV29-1	12	TRBJ2-5	SVSLHRGQETQY
TRBV7-2	12	TRBJ2-3	ASSPPPGGQTQY
TRBV7-2	14	TRBJ2-5	ASSSSGGMYQETQY
TRBV20-1	12	TRBJ2-5	SAVHHRGPETQY
TRBV18	13	TRBJ2-1	ASSGLAGEYNEQF
TRBV3-1	12	TRBJ2-1	ASSQLQGTSDEF
TRBV10-3	13	TRBJ2-6	ATRPQGTGANVLT
TRBV2	17	TRBJ2-7	ASAANTVLAQTHLYEQY
TRBV5-1	12	TRBJ2-7	ASSLVGLEYEQY
TRBV4-1	14	TRBJ1-3	ASSLGLPDSGNTIY
TRBV4-1	12	TRBJ1-6	ASSQADSNSPLH
TRBV20-1	11	TRBJ2-5	SARSPGGETQY
TRBV5-5	13	TRBJ1-2	ASSSGTRGAYGYT
TRBV6-6	13	TRBJ2-5	TSSYSRGGGETQY
TRBV12-3/TRBV12-4	11	TRBJ2-4	ASSNTGEDIQY
TRBV4-1	11	TRBJ2-7	ASSQDRAAEQY
TRBV20-1	13	.	SARDSQATLSEQY
TRBV3-1	13	TRBJ2-7	ASSQATKRPYGQY
TRBV27	13	TRBJ2-2	ASSHGQGRTGELF
TRBV29-1	12	TRBJ2-5	SVEREGPQEAQY
TRBV6-5	15	TRBJ2-1	ASSYSRGGGGNNEQF
TRBV7-9	12	TRBJ1-2	ASSLESGSTGYT
TRBV3-1	15	TRBJ2-5	ASSRTGGYRGRETQY
TRBV29-1	10	TRBJ2-3	SVEAGADTQY
TRBV7-9	12	TRBJ2-1	ASSSGTWNNEQF
TRBV11-2	15	TRBJ2-1	ASIPNRWGESNNEQF